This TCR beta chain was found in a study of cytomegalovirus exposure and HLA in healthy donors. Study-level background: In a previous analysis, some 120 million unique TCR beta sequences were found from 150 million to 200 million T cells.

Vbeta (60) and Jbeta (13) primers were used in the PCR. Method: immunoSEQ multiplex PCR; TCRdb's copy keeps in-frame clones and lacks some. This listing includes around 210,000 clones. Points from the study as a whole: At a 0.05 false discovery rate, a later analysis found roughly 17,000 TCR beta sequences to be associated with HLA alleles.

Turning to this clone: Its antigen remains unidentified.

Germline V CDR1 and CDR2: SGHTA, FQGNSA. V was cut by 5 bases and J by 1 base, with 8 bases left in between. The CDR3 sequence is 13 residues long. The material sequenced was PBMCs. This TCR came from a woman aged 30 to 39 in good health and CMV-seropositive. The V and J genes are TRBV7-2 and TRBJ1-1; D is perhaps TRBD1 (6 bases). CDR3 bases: TGTGCCAGCAGCAAGACAGGGAACACTGAAGCTTTCTTT. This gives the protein CASSKTGNTEAFF.